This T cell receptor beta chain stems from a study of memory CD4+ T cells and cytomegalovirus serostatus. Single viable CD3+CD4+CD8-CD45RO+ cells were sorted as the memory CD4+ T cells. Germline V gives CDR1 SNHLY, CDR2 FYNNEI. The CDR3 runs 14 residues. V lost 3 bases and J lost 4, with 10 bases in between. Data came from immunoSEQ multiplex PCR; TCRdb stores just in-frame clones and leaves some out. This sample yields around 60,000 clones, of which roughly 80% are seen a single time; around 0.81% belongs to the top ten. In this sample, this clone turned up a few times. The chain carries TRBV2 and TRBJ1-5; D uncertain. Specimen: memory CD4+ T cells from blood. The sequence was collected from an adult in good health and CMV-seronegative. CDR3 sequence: CASSEVHLNQPQHF. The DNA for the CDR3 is TGTGCCAGCAGTGAGGTACACCTGAATCAGCCCCAGCATTTT. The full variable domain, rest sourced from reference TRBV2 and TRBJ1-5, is EPEVTQTPSHQVTQMGQEVILRCVPISNHLYFYWYRQILGQKVEFLVSFYNNEISEKSEIFDDQFSVERPDGSNFTLKIRSTKLEDSAMYFCASSEVHLNQPQHFGDGTRLSIL.